This TCR beta chain was found in a study of blood T cell repertoires in COVID-19. For the study at large: PBMCs, B-cell-depleted T cells, or T cells provided the cDNA or gDNA that made up the material.

This CDR3 is built from 16 residues. Germline V gives CDR1 MNHEY, CDR2 SMNVEV (reference sequence). After removal of 5 bases from V and 6 bases from J, the junction contained 10 bases not matched to a gene. Living in under 30 US areas, the participants were between 18 and 89 years of age. TCRdb's copy holds only in-frame clones and misses some; the assay was immunoSEQ multiplex PCR. The sample shows about 200,000 clones, 70% to 90% of them seen only once. The sequencing sample was made of PBMCs or T cells enriched from blood (not recorded which). The TCR originated in a woman younger than 35 who had recovered from COVID-19. The chain carries TRBV27 and TRBJ1-6; 7 bases are shared with TRBD1. The CDR3 here is CASSRPPGTVNSPLHF. The CDR3 DNA is TGTGCCAGCAGTAGACCCCCCGGGACAGTTAATTCACCCCTCCACTTT.